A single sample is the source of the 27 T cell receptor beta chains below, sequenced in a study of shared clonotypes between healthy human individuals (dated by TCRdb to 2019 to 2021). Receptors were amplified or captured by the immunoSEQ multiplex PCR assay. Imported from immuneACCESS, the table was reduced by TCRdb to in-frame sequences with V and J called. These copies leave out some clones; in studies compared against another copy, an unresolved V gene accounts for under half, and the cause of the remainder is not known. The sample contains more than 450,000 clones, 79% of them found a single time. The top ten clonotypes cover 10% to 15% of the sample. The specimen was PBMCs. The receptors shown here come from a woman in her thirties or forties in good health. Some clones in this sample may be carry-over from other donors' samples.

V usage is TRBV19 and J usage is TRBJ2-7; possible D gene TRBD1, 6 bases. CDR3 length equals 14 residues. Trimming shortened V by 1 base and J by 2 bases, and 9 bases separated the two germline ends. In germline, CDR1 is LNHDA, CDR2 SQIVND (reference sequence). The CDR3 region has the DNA TGTGCCAGTAGTATAGCCAGGGGTCCCTACGAGCAGTACTTC. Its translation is CASSIARGPYEQYF.

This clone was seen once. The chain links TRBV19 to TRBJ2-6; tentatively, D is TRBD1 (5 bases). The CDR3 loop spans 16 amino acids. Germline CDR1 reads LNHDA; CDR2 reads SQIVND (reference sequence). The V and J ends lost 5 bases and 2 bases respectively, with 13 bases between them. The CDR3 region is CASSDSAIAGANVLTF. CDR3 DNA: TGTGCCAGTAGTGACAGCGCCATTGCTGGGGCCAACGTCCTGACTTTC.

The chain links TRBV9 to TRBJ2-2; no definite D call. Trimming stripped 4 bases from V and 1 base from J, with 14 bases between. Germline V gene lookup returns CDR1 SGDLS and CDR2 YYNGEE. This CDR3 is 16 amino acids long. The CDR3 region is CASSPTSARNTGELFF. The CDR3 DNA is TGTGCCAGCAGCCCCACGTCCGCGCGGAACACCGGGGAGCTGTTTTTT.

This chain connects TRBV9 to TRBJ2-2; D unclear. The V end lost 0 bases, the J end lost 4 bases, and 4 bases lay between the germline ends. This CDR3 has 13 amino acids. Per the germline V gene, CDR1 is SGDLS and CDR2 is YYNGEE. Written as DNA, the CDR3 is TGTGCCAGCAGCGTAGATGCCACCGGGGAGCTGTTTTTT. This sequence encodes CASSVDATGELFF.

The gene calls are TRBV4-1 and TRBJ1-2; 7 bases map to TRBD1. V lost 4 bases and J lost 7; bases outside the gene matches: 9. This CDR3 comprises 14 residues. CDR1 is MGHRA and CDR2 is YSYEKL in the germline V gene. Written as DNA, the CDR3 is TGCGCCAGCAGCCGTCGAGGGGGCAGGGGTGGCTACACCTTC. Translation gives CASSRRGGRGGYTF.

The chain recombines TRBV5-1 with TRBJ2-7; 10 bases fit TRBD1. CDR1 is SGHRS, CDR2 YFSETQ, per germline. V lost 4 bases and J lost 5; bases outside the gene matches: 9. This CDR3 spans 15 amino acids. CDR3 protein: CASSPSGTGVHEQYF. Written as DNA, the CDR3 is TGCGCCAGCAGCCCTTCCGGGACAGGGGTCCACGAGCAGTACTTC.

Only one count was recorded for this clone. CDR3 sequence (DNA): TGTGCCAGCAGTCCCCTTTGGAGTGAGCAGTTCTTC. It yields the protein CASSPLWSEQFF. V gene TRBV7-8 combines with J gene TRBJ2-1; D is unclear. V dropped 6 bases and J dropped 9 bases, with 12 bases sitting between them. Germline V gives CDR1 SGHVS, CDR2 FQNEAQ. This CDR3 is built from 12 residues.

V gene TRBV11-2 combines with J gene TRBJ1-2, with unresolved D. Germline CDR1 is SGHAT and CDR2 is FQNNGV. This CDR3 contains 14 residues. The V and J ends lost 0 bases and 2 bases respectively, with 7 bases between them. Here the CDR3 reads CASSLDRRNYGYTF. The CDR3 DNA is TGTGCCAGCAGCTTAGATCGCAGGAACTATGGCTACACCTTC. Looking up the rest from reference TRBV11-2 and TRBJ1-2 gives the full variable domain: EAGVAQSPRYKIIEKRQSVAFWCNPISGHATLYWYQQILGQGPKLLIQFQNNGVVDDSQLPKDRFSAERLKGVDSTLKIQPAKLEDSAVYLCASSLDRRNYGYTFGSGTRLTVV.

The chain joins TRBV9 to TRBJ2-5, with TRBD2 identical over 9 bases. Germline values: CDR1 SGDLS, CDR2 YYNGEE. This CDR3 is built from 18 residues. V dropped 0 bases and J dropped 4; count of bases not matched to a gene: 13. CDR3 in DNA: TGTGCCAGCAGCGTAGGGGCTAGCGGGAACGGGGGTGGAGAGACCCAGTACTTC. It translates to CASSVGASGNGGGETQYF.

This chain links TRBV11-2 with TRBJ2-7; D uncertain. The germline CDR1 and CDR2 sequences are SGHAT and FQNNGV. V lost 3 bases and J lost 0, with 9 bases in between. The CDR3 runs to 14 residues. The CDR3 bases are TGTGCCAGCAGCTTTGGACCAAACTCCTACGAGCAGTACTTC. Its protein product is CASSFGPNSYEQYF.

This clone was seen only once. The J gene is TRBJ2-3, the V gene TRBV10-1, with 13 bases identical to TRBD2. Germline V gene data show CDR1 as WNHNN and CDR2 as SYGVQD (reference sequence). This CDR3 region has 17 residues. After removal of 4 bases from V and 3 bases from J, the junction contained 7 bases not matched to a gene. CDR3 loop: CASSAAGLAGETDTQYF. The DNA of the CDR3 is TGCGCCAGCAGTGCAGCCGGACTAGCGGGAGAGACAGATACGCAGTATTTT.

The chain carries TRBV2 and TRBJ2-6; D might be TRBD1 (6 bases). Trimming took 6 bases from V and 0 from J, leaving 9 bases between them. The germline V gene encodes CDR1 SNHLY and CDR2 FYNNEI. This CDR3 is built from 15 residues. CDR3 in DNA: TGTGCCAGCAGCCCACAGGGCTCTGGGGCCAACGTCCTGACTTTC. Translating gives CASSPQGSGANVLTF.

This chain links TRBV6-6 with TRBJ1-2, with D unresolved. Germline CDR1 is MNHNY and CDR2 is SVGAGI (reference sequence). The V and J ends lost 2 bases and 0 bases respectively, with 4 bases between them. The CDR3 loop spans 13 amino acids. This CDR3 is CASSYSPNYGYTF. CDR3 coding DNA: TGTGCCAGCAGTTACAGCCCTAACTATGGCTACACCTTC.

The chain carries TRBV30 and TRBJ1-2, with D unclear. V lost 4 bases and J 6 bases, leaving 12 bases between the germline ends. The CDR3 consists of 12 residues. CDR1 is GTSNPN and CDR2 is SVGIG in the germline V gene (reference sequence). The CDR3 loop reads CAWTRRRNGYTF. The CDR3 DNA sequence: TGTGCCTGGACCCGGAGGCGTAATGGCTACACCTTC. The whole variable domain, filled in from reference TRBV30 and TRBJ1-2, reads SQTIHQWPATLVQPVGSPLSLECTVEGTSNPNLYWYRQAAGRGLQLLFYSVGIGQISSEVPQNLSASRPQDRQFILSSKKLLLSDSGFYLCAWTRRRNGYTFGSGTRLTVV.

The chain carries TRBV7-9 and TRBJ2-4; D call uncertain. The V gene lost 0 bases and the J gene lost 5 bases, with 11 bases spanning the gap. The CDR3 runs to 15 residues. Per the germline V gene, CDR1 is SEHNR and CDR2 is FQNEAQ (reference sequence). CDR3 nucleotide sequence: TGTGCCAGCAGCTTAGCTCTGGAGCGCCAAAACATTCAGTACTTC. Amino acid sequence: CASSLALERQNIQYF.

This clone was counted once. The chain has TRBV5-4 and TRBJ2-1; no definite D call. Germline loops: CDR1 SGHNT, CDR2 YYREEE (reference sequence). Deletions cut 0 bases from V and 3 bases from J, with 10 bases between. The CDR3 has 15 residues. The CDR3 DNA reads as TGTGCCAGCAGCTTGGGTGGCGGACGCTACAATGAGCAGTTCTTC. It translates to CASSLGGGRYNEQFF.

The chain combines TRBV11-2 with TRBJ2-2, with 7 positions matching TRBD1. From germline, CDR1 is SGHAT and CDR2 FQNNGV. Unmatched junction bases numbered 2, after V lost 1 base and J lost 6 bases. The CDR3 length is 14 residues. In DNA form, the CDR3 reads TGTGCCAGCAGCTTAGCCCAGGGGGCCGGGGAGCTGTTTTTT. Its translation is CASSLAQGAGELFF.

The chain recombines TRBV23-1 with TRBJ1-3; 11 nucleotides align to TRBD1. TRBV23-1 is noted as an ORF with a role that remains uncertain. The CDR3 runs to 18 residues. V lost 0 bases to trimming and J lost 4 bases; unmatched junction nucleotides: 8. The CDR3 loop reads CASSQSLWTGGAGNTIYF. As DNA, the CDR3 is TGCGCCAGCAGTCAATCCCTTTGGACAGGGGGCGCAGGAAACACCATATATTTT.

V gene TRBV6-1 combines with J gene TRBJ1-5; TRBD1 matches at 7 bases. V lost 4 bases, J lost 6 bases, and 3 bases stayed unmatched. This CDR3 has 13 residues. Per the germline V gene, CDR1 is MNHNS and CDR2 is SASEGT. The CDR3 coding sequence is TGTGCCAGCAGTGGAACAGGGGTTCAGCCCCAGCATTTT. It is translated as CASSGTGVQPQHF.

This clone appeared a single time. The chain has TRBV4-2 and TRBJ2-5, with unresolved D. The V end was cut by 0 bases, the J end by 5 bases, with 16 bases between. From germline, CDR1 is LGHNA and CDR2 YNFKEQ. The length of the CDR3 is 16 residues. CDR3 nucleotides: TGTGCCAGCAGCCAAGATTATAGCAACATCGGGGAGACCCAGTACTTC. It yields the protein CASSQDYSNIGETQYF.

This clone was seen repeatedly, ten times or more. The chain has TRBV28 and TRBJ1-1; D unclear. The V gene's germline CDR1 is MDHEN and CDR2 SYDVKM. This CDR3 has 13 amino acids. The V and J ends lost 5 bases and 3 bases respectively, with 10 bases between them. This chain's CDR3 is CASSQGMDTEAFF. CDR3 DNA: TGTGCCAGCAGTCAAGGGATGGACACTGAAGCTTTCTTT. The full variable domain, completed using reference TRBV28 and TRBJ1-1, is DVKVTQSSRYLVKRTGEKVFLECVQDMDHENMFWYRQDPGLGLRLIYFSYDVKMKEKGDIPEGYSVSREKKERFSLILESASTNQTSMYLCASSQGMDTEAFFGQGTRLTVV.

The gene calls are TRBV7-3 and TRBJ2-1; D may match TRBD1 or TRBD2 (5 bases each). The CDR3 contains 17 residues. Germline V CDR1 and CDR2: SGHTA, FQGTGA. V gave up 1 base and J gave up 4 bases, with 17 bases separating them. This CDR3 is CASSLNAGANSYNEQFF. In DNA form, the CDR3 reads TGTGCCAGCAGCTTAAATGCCGGGGCCAACTCATACAATGAGCAGTTCTTC.

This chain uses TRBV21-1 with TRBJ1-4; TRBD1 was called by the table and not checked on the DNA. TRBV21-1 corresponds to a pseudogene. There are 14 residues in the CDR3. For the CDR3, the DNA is TGTGCCAGCAGCCTGGACAGGAGGAATGAAAAACTGTTTTTT. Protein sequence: CASSLDRRNEKLFF.

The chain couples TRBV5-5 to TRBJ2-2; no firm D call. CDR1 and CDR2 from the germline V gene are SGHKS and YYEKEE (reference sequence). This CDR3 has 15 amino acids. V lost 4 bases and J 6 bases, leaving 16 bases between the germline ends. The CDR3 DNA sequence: TGTGCCAGCAGCCAGGTCATGGGTATCGCCGGGGAGCTGTTTTTT. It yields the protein CASSQVMGIAGELFF.

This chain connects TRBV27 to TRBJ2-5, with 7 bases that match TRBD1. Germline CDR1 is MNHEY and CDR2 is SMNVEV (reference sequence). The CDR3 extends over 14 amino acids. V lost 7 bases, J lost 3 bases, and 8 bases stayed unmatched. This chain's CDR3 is CASTPSGTEETQYF. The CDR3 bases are TGTGCCAGCACTCCCTCCGGGACAGAAGAGACCCAGTACTTC.

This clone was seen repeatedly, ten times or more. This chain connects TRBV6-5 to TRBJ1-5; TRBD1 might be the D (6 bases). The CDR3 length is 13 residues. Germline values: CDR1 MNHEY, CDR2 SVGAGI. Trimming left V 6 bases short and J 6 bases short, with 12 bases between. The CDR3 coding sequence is TGTGCCAGCAGCCAGGGGTCGGGTCAGCCCCAGCATTTT. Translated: CASSQGSGQPQHF.

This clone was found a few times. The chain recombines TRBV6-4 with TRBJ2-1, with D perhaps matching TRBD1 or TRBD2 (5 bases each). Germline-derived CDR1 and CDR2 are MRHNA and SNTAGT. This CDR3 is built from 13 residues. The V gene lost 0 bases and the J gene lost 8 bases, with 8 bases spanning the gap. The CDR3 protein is CASSDSGTDEQFF. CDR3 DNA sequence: TGTGCCAGCAGTGACTCTGGGACGGATGAGCAGTTCTTC.